The following is a T cell receptor beta chain sequence with its context. Which antigen it targets is not known. The sample holds no much larger clone one base away, and base qualities are not on file. Its CDR3 holds 13 amino acids, cysteine through phenylalanine. Just the 39-base CDR3 DNA is kept, in frame starting at base 1. The germline V gene supplies CDR1 MNHEY and CDR2 SVGAGI. V was cut back by 0 bases and J by 8 bases, leaving a gap of 7 bases between them. Libraries were constructed by the immunoSEQ multiplex PCR assay. A mixture of 60 forward primers for TCR Vbeta segments and 13 reverse primers for TCR Jbeta segments was used in the multiplex PCR. The CDR3 region of rearranged TCR beta genes was amplified from genomic DNA by a multiplex PCR assay. The Illumina HiSeq System was used to sequence the amplified TCR beta libraries as 87-base-pair reads. As for the authors' bioinformatics: In a later analysis, tens of millions of unique TCR beta chains were counted across the 650 to 700 repertoires, and roughly 9.9 million of these chains were shared by at least two donors. A nearest-neighbor algorithm error-corrected the raw reads and collapsed the reads into unique sequences, merging closely related sequences to remove PCR and sequencing errors. V, D and J gene segments were assigned by aligning CDR3 sequences to IMGT reference sequences. For a sequence to be retained, at least a six-nucleotide match to both a V gene segment and a J gene segment was required. A rearrangement was called productive if the CDR3 had no stop codons and remained in frame with V and J, and every other rearrangement was called non-productive. CDR3 was defined according to IMGT convention as the region running from the second conserved V-encoded cysteine to the conserved J-encoded phenylalanine. In an earlier analysis of 550 to 650 of the donors, sequences lacking an unambiguous match to a single V gene segment were excluded. In an earlier analysis of about 590 of the donors, a V segment was called functional when productive rearrangements were above 56.7%, and segregating when the standard deviation between donors exceeded 5%. To diagnose cytomegalovirus status from the catalog of TCR beta chain sequences, a statistical classification framework was built. In a later analysis, TCR nucleotide sequences were compared against IMGT/GENE-DB human TR gene sequences so that V and J genes could be assigned. A later analysis assigned CDR3 sequences and most-parsimonious VDJ recombination scenarios with the TCRdist pipeline. A later analysis defined each TCR beta chain by its CDR3 amino acid sequence plus V-gene family, and excluded reads lacking a unique V-gene family. In a later analysis, 500 to 650 highly shared, low-generation-probability nucleotide sequences were removed to address suspected cross-contamination and a sequencing artifact. In a later analysis, a clonal expansion index for each public chain was calculated from normalized within-repertoire ranks of inferred template counts. Generation probabilities in a later analysis came from a VDJ recombination model fitted to out-of-frame rearrangements, and those results were checked against IGoR. A later analysis scored TCR-TCR, TCR-HLA and TCR-CMV co-occurrence with hypergeometric tests, applying a repertoire-size bias correction to TCR pairs. To estimate false discovery rates, a later analysis permuted the HLA or CMV assignments 20 times. In a later analysis, co-occurring TCRs were grouped using DBSCAN, and TCRdist sequence similarity was added for clustering within HLA-allele-positive subsets. Co-occurrence clustering excluded repertoires with fewer than 30,000 or more than 120,000 public chains, plus five with anomalous nucleotide sharing. TCRdb's version of the immuneACCESS table is confined to in-frame rearrangements and falls short of the full clone set. An unresolved V gene accounts for under half of the shortfall where checked; the remainder is of unknown origin. The V and J calls and clone size are taken from that table; D and trimming were inferred from the DNA. In all, the sample holds tens of thousands of clones, and roughly 80% of those were seen once. Together, the top ten hold 2% to 2.5% of the sample.

The data belong to a study of cytomegalovirus exposure and HLA in healthy donors (dated by TCRdb to 2016 to 2017). Context from the whole study: An earlier analysis of approximately 550 of the donors reported more than 250 Gb of sequence data and around 120 million unique TCR beta sequences from about 179 million T cells. Roughly 300 gigabases of sequencing data and approximately 80 million unique TCR sequences were included in an early release covering roughly 600 HLA-typed donors. Of the 300 to 500 genotyped donors, 75% to 85% were placed in the genetic ancestry cluster associated with self-reported Caucasian donors. The study was designed to test whether signatures of past pathogen exposure could be identified by cataloging public T cell receptors. The T cell repertoires of 700 or so subjects were profiled by immunosequencing and related to cytomegalovirus serostatus. In addition to the first cohort of 650 to 800 subjects, a separate validation cohort of under 150 different subjects was used. To predict cytomegalovirus infection status, the study combined high-throughput TCR immunosequencing, statistical association of individual TCRs with disease status, and machine learning. A later analysis re-examined previously published TCR beta repertoires from hundreds of donors and added high-resolution HLA genotyping to investigate patterns of TCR occurrence. Rather than drawing on any new phenotypic data, the later analysis identified candidate immune exposures from TCR beta sequences and the way those sequences occurred across donors. To decide whether each TCR beta V gene segment behaved as functional or pseudogenic, an earlier analysis of some 600 of the donors relied on high-throughput TCR beta sequencing. Donor age, sex, ethnicity and CMV serostatus were compiled together with the repertoire data. Genome-wide SNP genotypes for about 65% of the 666 donors were used in a later genetic analysis, which treated that subset as a discovery cohort. All discovery cohort repertoires had been generated using a single sequencing platform. HLA typing covered class I and class II loci at four-digit resolution. Typing coverage differed by locus: A, B, C, DRB1 and DQB1 were typed in roughly 620-630 donors, DQA1 in about 500, DPA1 in 600 to 610, and DPB1 in just under 490. Four to six DR-DQ haplotypes were handled as single units for association and clustering, since linkage in the cohort was strong. Among about 390 genotyped donors of the cohort, an average of approximately 250,000 unique TCR beta nucleotide sequences were sequenced per donor, roughly 20% of them non-productive. Paper-wide results and their limitations: In a later analysis, HLA-associated TCR beta chains showed more clonal expansion and lower generation probabilities than non-associated chains that were equally common. In a later analysis, most CMV-associated TCR beta chains were found to appear HLA-restricted, with HLA associations seemingly driven largely by CMV exposure. According to a later analysis, parvovirus B19, influenza, CMV and Epstein-Barr virus appeared linked to several top co-occurrence clusters. In a later genetic analysis, a missense DCLRE1C variant was associated with V-gene and J-gene trimming of TCR beta chains, and the association was replicated in an independent cohort. The earlier analysis of around 600 of the donors excluded 15 to 20 rarely observed V segments, including chromosome 9 orphons, because counts were too low. HLA typing was unavailable for some donors at each locus, so association tests used only the typed subset. CMV serostatus was the only immune exposure information available for the cohort. The study gave a list of 150 to 200 TCR beta chains associated with cytomegalovirus. In a later analysis, the rate of TCR association differed among HLA loci, with DRB1 alleles having the most associated TCRs and HLA-C alleles having the fewest. The authors suggested that the approach could potentially be generalized to other disease states and immunological phenotypes. Correlated functional status among segregating V segments might be attributable to linkage disequilibrium, but an unknown experimental factor could not be ruled out. Only TCR beta chains were sequenced in this cohort, and the absence of alpha or paired-chain data limited detectable features. Cytomegalovirus status was reported to be diagnosed by the classifier with high specificity and sensitivity in both the original and validation cohorts. According to a later genetic analysis, donors in an Asian-associated ancestry cluster had fewer N-insertions in productive TCRs than the approximately 700-donor mean. A group of highly shared sequence variants was considered likely to be a technical artifact of the sequencing pipeline. The presence/absence analyses assumed that sequencing depth was roughly uniform across donors, and that assumption may not be true. Because the 87-base-pair reads could not distinguish some IMGT-functional V segments, including TRBV6-2 and TRBV6-3, those segments were excluded. Strong co-occurrence of HLA alleles, especially DR and DQ, made assigning TCR associations to individual alleles difficult. A few of the identified cytomegalovirus-associated TCR beta chains were confirmed in vitro to be specific for cytomegalovirus antigens. A further reported finding was that TCR beta sequences accurately predicted the HLA-A and HLA-B alleles for most subjects in the first cohort. Broadly in line with IMGT annotations, most TCR beta V segments showed up in productive rearrangements about 87% or about 30% of the time in an earlier analysis of roughly 590 of the donors. At a false discovery rate of 0.05, a later analysis linked under 20,000 TCR beta sequences to specific HLA alleles. Most TCR sequences were seen in very few donors, while some public TCRs were found in many individuals.

The cohort was made up of roughly 670 healthy bone marrow donors. All cohort members were sampled while nominally healthy, although unrecorded immune exposures were likely present. The donor tested CMV seronegative and was one of the 352 seronegative cohort members. A peripheral blood sample was collected from each donor, and TCR beta sequencing was performed on peripheral blood mononuclear cells. The Qiagen DNeasy Blood Extraction Kit was used to extract genomic DNA from the blood cell samples. The sequence derives from a man in his forties in good health and CMV-seronegative. The chain is made from TRBV6-5 and TRBJ1-4, with no D gene named confidently. The sample taken for sequencing was PBMCs. The CDR3 reads CASSYSAGEKLFF. The nucleotide sequence is TGTGCCAGCAGTTACTCAGCGGGGGAAAAACTGTTTTTT.